This TCR beta chain was identified during a study of T cells in Graves' hyperthyroidism and ophthalmopathy. The CDR3 has 13 residues. Germline V gene sequence: CDR1 SGHAT, CDR2 FQNNGV. V was pared by 5 bases and J by 7 bases, with 4 bases of the junction left unmatched. This clonotype has at least ten counts. Its antigen is unknown. The study's findings and limits: Most clonotypes expanded in thyroid above 0.001 were likewise present in blood. Ophthalmopathy was model-predicted a median around 6.7 months pre-onset.

The CDR3 regions of TCR beta were amplified from RNA transcripts. HTBI primers were used for first-round RT-PCR of the TCR CDR3. TCRdb itself ran the multiplex PCR reads through MiXCR, one entry per CDR3 protein. Among about 260,000 distinct CDR3 sequences, 16% were seen once, and the ten largest hold about 30%. The sequence derives from a woman between 18 and 29 years old with Graves' ophthalmopathy. The material sequenced was blood. V is TRBV11-2 and J is TRBJ1-2, with 10 bases identical to TRBD1. CDR3 protein: CASSDRGRVGYTF. In nucleotides, the CDR3 is TGTGCCAGCAGCGACAGGGGGCGCGTTGGCTACACCTTC.